These T cell receptor beta chains were read from a single sample in a study of blood T cell repertoires in COVID-19. The protocol was immunoSEQ multiplex PCR, while the TCRdb copy is restricted to in-frame clones and leaves out a portion. This sample has some 460,000 clones, with roughly nine tenths found just once. Sequenced material: PBMCs or T cells enriched from blood (not recorded which). The receptor set was obtained from a woman aged 18 to 35 with acute COVID-19. Each CDR3 is given without its conserved first and last residue.

V gene | CDR3 protein
TRBV5-5 | ASRLVVGQGGEQY
TRBV7-9 | ASSLAGGSGQPQH
TRBV4-1 | ASSQDTANYGYT
TRBV19 | ASKRQWNNEKLF
TRBV24-1 | ATSGSSAATGELF
TRBV2 | ASSEPASGKNIQY
TRBV5-1 | ASSPGQGLSYEQY
TRBV5-5 | ASNYPGQGAGEQF
TRBV2 | ASSAGLAGYYEQY
TRBV7-8 | ASSLRTGTGGINEQF
TRBV19 | ASTSGWTSGTDTQY
TRBV7-9 | ASSLLGQGRVDTQY
TRBV30 | AWSAGLAYYNEQF
TRBV28 | ASSSPGGNGNTIY
TRBV9 | ASSGEGLLETQY
TRBV6-2/TRBV6-3 | ASSFDLAGARTYNEQF
TRBV29-1 | SVEFTEAGELF
TRBV5-1 | ASSDQGAIGNEQF
TRBV6-7 | ASSKPGAPNEQF
TRBV5-1 | ASSLDRNYGYT
TRBV3-1/TRBV3-2 | ASSHGLAGRNEQY
TRBV12-3/TRBV12-4 | ASSFGLATEQF
TRBV5-4 | ASSLGSGIQETQY
TRBV19 | ASSDRGSTDTQY
TRBV10-2 | ASTSGLGLYEQY
TRBV19 | ASGPGTSSYEQY
TRBV28 | ASNFGGAREQY
TRBV6-5 | ASSPRGRTEAF
TRBV4-3 | ASSQGLGQLNTEAF
TRBV6-5 | ASSYSRSLGYT
TRBV27 | ASSSGQGYEQY
TRBV2 | ANSLDRNQPQH
TRBV11-2 | ASSRGQISYNEQF
TRBV14 | ASSLGQVEKETQY
TRBV7-2 | ASSLLGLAGGTDTQY
TRBV4-3 | ASSQGQATNTEAF
TRBV11-2 | ASSLVLYRGAGEQY
TRBV10-3 | AIAPWTSGRYEQY
TRBV5-5 | ASSLWQNTEAF
TRBV7-9 | ASSTGQGNQGYT
TRBV6-5 | ASSYGGREKLF
TRBV10-1 | ASTEGNSPLH
TRBV3-1/TRBV3-2 | ASSQLGLINPFGNTDTQY
TRBV19 | ASSTQGARPGSPLH
TRBV25-1 | ASLGDTQY
TRBV4-1 | ASSQFDRRQTKRIYNEQF
TRBV2 | ASRGDSKNEQF
TRBV18 | ASSLRTDQYGYT
TRBV6-1 | ASSEALAGRGYT
TRBV10-1 | ASSERDWENEQF
TRBV11-2 | ASSLQGSYNSPLH
TRBV6-5 | ASSSTGRGNYGYT
TRBV7-9 | ASSFEGDYGYT
TRBV7-2 | ASRSAGTGAVGYT
TRBV28 | ASSLRGKAYEQY
TRBV5-1 | ASSLVQGAWNEQF
TRBV13 | ASSKTGLTDTQY
TRBV29-1 | SVGLSGSPGYT